This TCR beta chain came from a study of CD8 T cells in ankylosing spondylitis. Regarding the study as a whole: A TCR beta motif made of eight highly homologous variants seemed typical of ankylosing spondylitis blood.

In its sample, this clonotype was seen many times. The antigen remains unidentified. V lost 4 bases and J 0 bases, leaving 13 bases between the germline ends. CDR1 and CDR2 from the germline V gene are SGHKS and YYEKEE (reference sequence). This CDR3 is 16 amino acids long. It was by quantitative 5'-RACE with molecular barcodes that TCR beta libraries were made. TCRdb analysed the 5' RACE reads with MiXCR anew, one entry per CDR3 protein. This table has about 150,000 distinct CDR3 sequences, roughly an eighth appearing once. The gene calls are TRBV5-5 and TRBJ2-2, with D perhaps matching TRBD1 or TRBD2 (5 bases each). What was sequenced was blood, either unsorted or a sorted T cell fraction (not recorded which). The receptor's source is a female donor with ankylosing spondylitis or in good health (not recorded which). As DNA, the CDR3 is TGTGCCAGCAGCCCCCGAGCGGACACGAACACCGGGGAGCTGTTTTTT. Translation gives CASSPRADTNTGELFF.